The 17 T cell receptor beta chains listed next were all sequenced from one sample in a study of post-analysis software for immune sequencing data. Study-wide results and caveats: Included in a set of about 5 TRBV segments more frequent in patients than controls were TRBV5-6, TRBV5-1 and TRBV20-1.

No cognate antigen is known for these TCRs. The library was made from cDNA and included unique molecular identifiers. TCRdb fed the PCR reads into MiXCR, producing one record per CDR3 protein. The sample includes roughly 700,000 distinct CDR3 sequences, roughly 27% of them seen just once. The material sequenced was blood. The receptors stem from a girl aged 5-17 years with multiple sclerosis.

This clonotype appeared a few times. The chain uses TRBV28 and TRBJ2-3, with 7 bases that match TRBD1. In germline, CDR1 is MDHEN, CDR2 SYDVKM. The CDR3 length is 14 residues. Unmatched junction bases numbered 2, after V lost 1 base and J lost 4 bases. CDR3 region: CASSLYRGADTQYF. The CDR3 nucleotides read TGTGCCAGCAGTTTATACAGGGGCGCAGATACGCAGTATTTT.

This clonotype was picked up a small number of times. V and J are TRBV2 and TRBJ2-1; 7 bases are shared with TRBD2. J was trimmed by 7 bases and V by 4 bases; bases with no gene match: 4. Germline-derived CDR1 and CDR2 are SNHLY and FYNNEI. The CDR3 extends over 13 amino acids. CDR3 residues: CASSGTRVNEQFF. CDR3 nucleotide sequence: TGTGCCAGCAGTGGGACTAGAGTAAATGAGCAGTTCTTC.

V gene TRBV7-2 combines with J gene TRBJ2-1; 9 bases are a match to TRBD1. CDR3 length: 15 residues. Germline lookup yields CDR1 SGHTA and CDR2 FQGNSA. Trimming cost V 6 bases and J 6 bases; bases outside gene matches: 9. The CDR3 nucleotides are TGTGCCAGCAGATTTGGACAGGGGAAGGGCAATGAGCAGTTCTTC. Its translation is CASRFGQGKGNEQFF.

The chain has TRBV4-3 and TRBJ2-4; D perhaps matches TRBD2 (6 bases). Near its end, the DNA agrees better with TRBJ2-7, so the J call may be wrong. Looked up from germline, CDR1 is LGHNA and CDR2 is YSLEER. CDR3 length: 14 amino acids. The CDR3 here is CASSQAGEWTEQYF. The CDR3 DNA sequence: TGCGCCAGCAGCCAAGCGGGGGAGTGGACCGAGCAGTACTTC.

The chain is built from TRBV3-1 and TRBJ1-2; D not resolved. Germline assignment: CDR1 LGHDT and CDR2 YNNKEL (reference sequence). The CDR3 has 15 amino acids. V lost 0 bases to trimming and J lost 8 bases, with 16 bases between them. The CDR3 reads CASSQDLSRESGYTF. The CDR3 region has the DNA TGTGCCAGCAGCCAAGATTTGAGTAGGGAATCGGGCTACACCTTC.

The V call is TRBV7-2, the J call TRBJ2-6; D remains unclear. Trimming pared 1 base from V and 0 bases from J, leaving 13 bases between. The CDR3 sequence is 18 residues long. The germline V gene has CDR1 SGHTA and CDR2 FQGNSA. This chain's CDR3 is CASSLVGLPFSGANVLTF. The CDR3 DNA reads as TGTGCCAGCAGCTTAGTGGGCCTCCCTTTCTCTGGGGCCAACGTCCTGACTTTC.

In this sample, this clonotype turned up a few times. V and J are TRBV7-2 and TRBJ2-1; either TRBD1 or TRBD2 may supply D (6 bases each). The CDR3 consists of 15 residues. Deletions cut 7 bases from V and 2 bases from J, with 15 bases between. CDR1 is SGHTA and CDR2 is FQGNSA in the germline V gene. CDR3 loop: CASTTRRGTYNEQFF. The CDR3 DNA sequence: TGTGCCAGCACCACCAGGAGGGGGACCTACAATGAGCAGTTCTTC.

Remarks on this clonotype: Compared with germline, one end of the junction differs, possibly owing to a read error. The rearrangement links TRBV20-1 to TRBJ2-3; TRBD2 matches at 11 bases. CDR1 is DFQATT and CDR2 is SNEGSKA in the germline V gene (reference sequence). CDR3 length equals 16 residues. Here the CDR3 DNA reads TGCAGTGCTAGAGATTGGCTAGCGGGGGGCGTTAATACGCGGTATTTT. This sequence encodes CSARDWLAGGVNTRYF.

This chain joins TRBV7-2 and TRBJ2-1; 12 nucleotides line up with TRBD2. J lost 9 bases, V lost 5 bases, and 11 bases had no gene match. From germline, CDR1 is SGHTA and CDR2 FQGNSA. This CDR3 has 16 amino acids. The chain's CDR3 is CASSQTRTSGTGEQFF. CDR3 nucleotides: TGTGCCAGCAGCCAAACAAGGACTAGCGGGACGGGTGAGCAGTTCTTC.

Only a few counts were recorded for this clonotype. The chain uses TRBV4-1 and TRBJ1-1, with D uncertain. Trimming removed 4 bases from V and 5 bases from J, with 20 bases in between. This CDR3 has 16 residues. CDR1 is MGHRA, CDR2 YSYEKL, per germline. CDR3 sequence reads: CASSREALVVGTEAFF. In nucleotides, the CDR3 is TGCGCCAGCAGCCGAGAGGCGTTGGTCGTGGGGACTGAAGCTTTCTTT.

This clonotype was seen a few times. The V gene is TRBV29-1, the J gene TRBJ2-1, with TRBD2 matching over 8 bases. The J segment lost 3 bases and the V segment lost 7 bases, leaving 14 bases of the junction unmatched. This CDR3 contains 16 residues. From germline, CDR1 is SQVTM and CDR2 ANQGSEA. Here the CDR3 reads CSEPGRAGGLYNEQFF. The CDR3 coding sequence is TGCAGCGAACCTGGAAGGGCGGGGGGCCTCTACAATGAGCAGTTCTTC.

The chain joins TRBV11-2 to TRBJ2-5; TRBD1 aligns across 8 bases. The CDR3 spans 16 residues. CDR1 and CDR2 (germline): SGHAT, FQNNGV. Germline trimming cut 4 bases from V and 7 bases from J; bases unmatched to any gene: 14. Here the CDR3 DNA reads TGTGCCAGCAGCTCCAGGACAGGGAGTATTCTAGGGACCCAGTACTTC. Its protein is CASSSRTGSILGTQYF.

This clonotype was seen only a few times. This chain connects TRBV28 to TRBJ2-7; a possible D gene is TRBD1 (6 bases). The ends were cut back, 4 bases at V and 2 bases at J, with 9 bases in the middle. Germline V gene data show CDR1 as MDHEN and CDR2 as SYDVKM. CDR3 length equals 13 residues. The CDR3 DNA reads as TGTGCCAGCAGTTACAGGGAGACCTACGAGCAGTACTTC. Protein: CASSYRETYEQYF.

This clonotype was seen many times. This sequence joins TRBV29-1 and TRBJ2-1, with unresolved D. Germline V gene lookup returns CDR1 SQVTM and CDR2 ANQGSEA. The length of the CDR3 is 13 residues. Trimming cost V 4 bases and J 4 bases, with 11 bases left between them. The CDR3 DNA is TGCAGCGTTGCGAACAGCAGGTACAATGAGCAGTTCTTC. Protein sequence: CSVANSRYNEQFF.

This clonotype was seen a single time. The chain links TRBV29-1 to TRBJ1-4; 7 bases match TRBD1. The V gene end was trimmed by 0 bases and the J gene end by 5 bases; junction bases not matched to a gene: 6. The CDR3 is made up of 15 amino acids. Germline assignment: CDR1 SQVTM and CDR2 ANQGSEA. The CDR3 DNA reads TGCAGCGTTGAAGATCAGGCCAGGGGGAATGAAAAACTGTTTTTT. Translating it yields CSVEDQARGNEKLFF. Filled out from reference TRBV29-1 and TRBJ1-4, the complete variable domain reads SAVISQKPSRDICQRGTSLTIQCQVDSQVTMMFWYRQQPGQSLTLIATANQGSEATYESGFVIDKFPISRPNLTFSTLTVSNMSPEDSSIYLCSVEDQARGNEKLFFGSGTQLSVL.

This clonotype has just a few counts. The chain uses TRBV4-1 and TRBJ2-3; no firm D call. The CDR3 runs 12 residues. Germline CDR1 MGHRA, CDR2 YSYEKL. The ends were cut back, 1 base at V and 6 bases at J, with 5 bases in the middle. CDR3 loop: CASSQAEDTQYF. CDR3 coding DNA: TGCGCCAGCAGCCAAGCCGAGGATACGCAGTATTTT.

The V gene is TRBV21-1, the J gene TRBJ1-1. TRBV21-1 is given as a pseudogene. The CDR3 length is 13 residues. CDR3 sequence reads: CASSKLLNTEAFF. The CDR3 region has the DNA TGTGCCAGCAGCAAACTGTTGAACACTGAAGCTTTCTTT.